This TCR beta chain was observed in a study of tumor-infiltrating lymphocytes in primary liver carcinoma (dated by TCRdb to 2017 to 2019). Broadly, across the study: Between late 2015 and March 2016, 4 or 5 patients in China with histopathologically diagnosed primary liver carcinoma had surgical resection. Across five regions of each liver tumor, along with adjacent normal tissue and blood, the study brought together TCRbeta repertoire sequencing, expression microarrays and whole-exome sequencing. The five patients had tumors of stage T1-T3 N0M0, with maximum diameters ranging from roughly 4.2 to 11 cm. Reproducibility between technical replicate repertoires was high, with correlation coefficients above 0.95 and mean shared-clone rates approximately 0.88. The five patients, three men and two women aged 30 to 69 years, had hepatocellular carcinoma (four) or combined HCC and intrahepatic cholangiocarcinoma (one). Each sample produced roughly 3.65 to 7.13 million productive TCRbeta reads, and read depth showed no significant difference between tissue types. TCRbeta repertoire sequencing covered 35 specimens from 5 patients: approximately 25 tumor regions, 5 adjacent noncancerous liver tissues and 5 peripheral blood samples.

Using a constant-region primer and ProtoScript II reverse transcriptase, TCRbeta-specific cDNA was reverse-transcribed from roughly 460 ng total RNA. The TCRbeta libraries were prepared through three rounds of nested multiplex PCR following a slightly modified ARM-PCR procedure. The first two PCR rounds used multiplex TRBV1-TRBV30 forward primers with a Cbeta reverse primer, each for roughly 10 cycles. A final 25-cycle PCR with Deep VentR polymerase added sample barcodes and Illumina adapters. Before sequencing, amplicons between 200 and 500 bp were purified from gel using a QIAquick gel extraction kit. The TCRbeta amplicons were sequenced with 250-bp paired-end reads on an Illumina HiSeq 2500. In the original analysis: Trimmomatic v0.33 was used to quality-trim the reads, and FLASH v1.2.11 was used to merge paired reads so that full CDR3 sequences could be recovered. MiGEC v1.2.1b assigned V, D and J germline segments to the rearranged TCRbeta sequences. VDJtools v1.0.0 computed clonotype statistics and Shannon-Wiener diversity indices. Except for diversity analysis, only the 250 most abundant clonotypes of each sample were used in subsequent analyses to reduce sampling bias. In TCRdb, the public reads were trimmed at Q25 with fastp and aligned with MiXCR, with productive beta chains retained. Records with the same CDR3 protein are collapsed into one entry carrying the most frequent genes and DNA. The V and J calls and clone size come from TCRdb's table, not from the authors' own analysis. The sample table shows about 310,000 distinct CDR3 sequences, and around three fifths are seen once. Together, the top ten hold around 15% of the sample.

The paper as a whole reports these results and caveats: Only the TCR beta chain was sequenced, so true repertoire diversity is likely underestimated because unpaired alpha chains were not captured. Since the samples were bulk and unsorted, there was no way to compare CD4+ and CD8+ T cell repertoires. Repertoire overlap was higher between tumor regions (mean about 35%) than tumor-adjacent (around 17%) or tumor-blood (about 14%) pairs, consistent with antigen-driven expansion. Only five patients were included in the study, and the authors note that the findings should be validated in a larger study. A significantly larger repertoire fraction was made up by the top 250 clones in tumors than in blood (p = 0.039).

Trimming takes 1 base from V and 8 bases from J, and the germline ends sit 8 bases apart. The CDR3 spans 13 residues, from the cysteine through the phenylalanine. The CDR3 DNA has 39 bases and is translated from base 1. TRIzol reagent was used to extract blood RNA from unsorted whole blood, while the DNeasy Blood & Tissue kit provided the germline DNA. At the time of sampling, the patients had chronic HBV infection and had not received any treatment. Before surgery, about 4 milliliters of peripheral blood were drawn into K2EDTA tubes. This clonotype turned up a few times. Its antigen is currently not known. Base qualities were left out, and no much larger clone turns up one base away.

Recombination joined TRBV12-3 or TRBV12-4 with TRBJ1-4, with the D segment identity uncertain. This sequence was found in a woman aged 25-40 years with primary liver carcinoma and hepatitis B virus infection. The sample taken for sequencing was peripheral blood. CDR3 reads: CASSLGGGEKLFF. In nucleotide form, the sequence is TGTGCCAGCAGTTTAGGGGGTGGAGAAAAACTGTTTTTT.